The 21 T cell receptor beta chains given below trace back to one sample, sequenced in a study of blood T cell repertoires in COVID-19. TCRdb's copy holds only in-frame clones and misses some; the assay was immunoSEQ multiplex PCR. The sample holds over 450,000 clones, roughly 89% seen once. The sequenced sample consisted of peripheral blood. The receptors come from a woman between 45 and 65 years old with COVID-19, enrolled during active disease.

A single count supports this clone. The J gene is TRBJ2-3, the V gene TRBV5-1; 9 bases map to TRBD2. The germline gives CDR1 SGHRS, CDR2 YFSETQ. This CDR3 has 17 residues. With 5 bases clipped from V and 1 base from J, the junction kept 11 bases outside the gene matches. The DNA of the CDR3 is TGCGCCAGCAGTTTAGCGGGGGTCGCTCTGGGCACAGATACGCAGTATTTT. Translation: CASSLAGVALGTDTQYF.

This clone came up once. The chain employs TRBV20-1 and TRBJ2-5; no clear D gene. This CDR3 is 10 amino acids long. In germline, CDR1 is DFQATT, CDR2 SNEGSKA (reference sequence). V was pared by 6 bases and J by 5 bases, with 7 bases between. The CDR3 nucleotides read TGCAGTGCCAAGGAGGAGACCCAGTACTTC. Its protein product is CSAKEETQYF.

DNA of the CDR3: TGCGCCAGCAGCTTGGAGCTAGGACAGACAAATGAAAAACTGTTTTTT. This gives the protein CASSLELGQTNEKLFF. The chain uses TRBV5-1 and TRBJ1-4, with a weak D call TRBD1 (6 bases). V was cut by 0 bases and J by 5 bases, with 14 bases left in between. CDR3 length: 16 residues. Per the germline V gene, CDR1 is SGHRS and CDR2 is YFSETQ. The full variable domain, completed using reference TRBV5-1 and TRBJ1-4, is KAGVTQTPRYLIKTRGQQVTLSCSPISGHRSVSWYQQTPGQGLQFLFEYFSETQRNKGNFPGRFSGRQFSNSRSEMNVSTLELGDSALYLCASSLELGQTNEKLFFGSGTQLSVL.

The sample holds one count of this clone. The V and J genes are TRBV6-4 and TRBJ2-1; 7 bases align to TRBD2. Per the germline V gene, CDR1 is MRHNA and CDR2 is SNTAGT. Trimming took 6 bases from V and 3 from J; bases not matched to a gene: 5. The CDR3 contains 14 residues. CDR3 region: CASRPSGNYNEQFF. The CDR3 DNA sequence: TGTGCCAGCAGGCCCAGCGGGAACTACAATGAGCAGTTCTTC.

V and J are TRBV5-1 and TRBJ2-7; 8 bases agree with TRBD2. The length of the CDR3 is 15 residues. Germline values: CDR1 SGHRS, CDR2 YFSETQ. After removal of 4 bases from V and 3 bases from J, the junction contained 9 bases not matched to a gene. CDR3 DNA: TGCGCCAGCAGCCCGGGGGGGTGGCTGGTCTACGAGCAGTACTTC. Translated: CASSPGGWLVYEQYF.

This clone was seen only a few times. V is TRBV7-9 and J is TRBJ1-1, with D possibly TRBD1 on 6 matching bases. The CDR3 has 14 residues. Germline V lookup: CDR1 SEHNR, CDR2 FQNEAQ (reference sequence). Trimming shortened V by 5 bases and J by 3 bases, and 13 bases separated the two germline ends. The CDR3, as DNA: TGTGCCAGCAGCACTCAGGGGTTGCACACTGAAGCTTTCTTT. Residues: CASSTQGLHTEAFF.

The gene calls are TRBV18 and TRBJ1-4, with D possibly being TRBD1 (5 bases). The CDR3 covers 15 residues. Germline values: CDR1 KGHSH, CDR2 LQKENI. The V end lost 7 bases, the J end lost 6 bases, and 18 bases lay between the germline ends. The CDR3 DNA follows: TGTGCCAGCTTCAACGTTAGGGGAGGAGATGAAAAACTGTTTTTT. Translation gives CASFNVRGGDEKLFF.

In DNA form, the CDR3 reads TGTGCCACAGGGGACGGTGGGGCCTACGAGCAGTACTTC. It yields the protein CATGDGGAYEQYF. The chain uses TRBV28 and TRBJ2-7; TRBD1 is a possible D gene (6 bases). The germline V and J ends were trimmed by 10 bases and 2 bases, with 15 bases remaining between them. CDR1 and CDR2 from the germline V gene are MDHEN and SYDVKM. CDR3 length equals 13 residues. The full variable domain, its missing parts supplied by reference TRBV28 and TRBJ2-7, is DVKVTQSSRYLVKRTGEKVFLECVQDMDHENMFWYRQDPGLGLRLIYFSYDVKMKEKGDIPEGYSVSREKKERFSLILESASTNQTSMYLCATGDGGAYEQYFGPGTRLTVT.

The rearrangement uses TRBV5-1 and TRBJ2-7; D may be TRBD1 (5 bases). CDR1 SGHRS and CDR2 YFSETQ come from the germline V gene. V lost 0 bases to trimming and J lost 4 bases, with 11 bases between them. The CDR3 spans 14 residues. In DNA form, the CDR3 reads TGCGCCAGCAGCTTGGGGCAGGGATGGTACGAGCAGTACTTC. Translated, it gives CASSLGQGWYEQYF.

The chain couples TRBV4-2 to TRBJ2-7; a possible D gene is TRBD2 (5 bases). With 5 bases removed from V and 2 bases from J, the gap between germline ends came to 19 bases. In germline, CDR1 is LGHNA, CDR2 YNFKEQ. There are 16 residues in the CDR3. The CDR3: CASSNTPRGKTYEQYF. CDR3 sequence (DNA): TGTGCCAGCAGCAACACCCCCCGGGGAAAGACCTACGAGCAGTACTTC.

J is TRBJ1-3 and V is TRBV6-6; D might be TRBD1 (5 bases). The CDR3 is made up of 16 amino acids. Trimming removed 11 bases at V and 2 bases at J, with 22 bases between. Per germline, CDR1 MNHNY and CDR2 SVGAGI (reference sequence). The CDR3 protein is CAGPGGDWVPGNTIYF. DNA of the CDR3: TGTGCCGGACCTGGGGGGGACTGGGTCCCTGGAAACACCATATATTTT.

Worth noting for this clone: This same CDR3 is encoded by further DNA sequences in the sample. The chain's CDR3 is CASSVVGGGYTDTQYF. The CDR3 coding sequence is TGTGCCAGCAGCGTAGTCGGCGGGGGATACACAGATACGCAGTATTTT. The chain employs TRBV9 and TRBJ2-3, with 7 positions matching TRBD2. There are 16 residues in the CDR3. The V gene end was trimmed by 0 bases and the J gene end by 2 bases; junction bases not matched to a gene: 6. From germline, CDR1 is SGDLS and CDR2 YYNGEE.

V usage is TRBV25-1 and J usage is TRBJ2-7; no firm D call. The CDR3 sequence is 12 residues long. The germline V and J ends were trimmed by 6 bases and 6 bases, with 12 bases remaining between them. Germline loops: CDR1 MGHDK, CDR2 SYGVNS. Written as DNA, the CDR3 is TGTGCCAGCAGCCACCCGGGTGGCGAGCAGTACTTC. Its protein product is CASSHPGGEQYF.

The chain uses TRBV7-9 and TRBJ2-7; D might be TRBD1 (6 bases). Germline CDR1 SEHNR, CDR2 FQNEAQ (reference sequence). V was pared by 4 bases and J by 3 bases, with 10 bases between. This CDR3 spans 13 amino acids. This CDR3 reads CASSSGAGYEQYF. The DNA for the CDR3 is TGTGCCAGCAGCTCAGGGGCGGGCTACGAGCAGTACTTC.

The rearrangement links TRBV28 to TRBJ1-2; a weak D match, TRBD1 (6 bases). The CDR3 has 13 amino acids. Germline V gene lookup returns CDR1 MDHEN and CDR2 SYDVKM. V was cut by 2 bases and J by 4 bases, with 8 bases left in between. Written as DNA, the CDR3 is TGTGCCAGCAGTTTAGCAGGGGCCTATGGCTACACCTTC. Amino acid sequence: CASSLAGAYGYTF.

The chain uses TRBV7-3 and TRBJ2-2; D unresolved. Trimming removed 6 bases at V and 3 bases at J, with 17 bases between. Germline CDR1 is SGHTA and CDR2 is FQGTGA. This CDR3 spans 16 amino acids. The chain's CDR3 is CASSPQWSSDTGELFF. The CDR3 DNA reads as TGTGCCAGCAGTCCCCAGTGGAGCTCGGACACCGGGGAGCTGTTTTTT.

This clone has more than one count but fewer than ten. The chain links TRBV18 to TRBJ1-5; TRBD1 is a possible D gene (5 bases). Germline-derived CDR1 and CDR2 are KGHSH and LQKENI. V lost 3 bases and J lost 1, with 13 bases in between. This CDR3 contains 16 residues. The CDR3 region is CASSPQGFGSNQPQHF. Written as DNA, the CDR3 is TGTGCCAGCTCACCTCAGGGCTTCGGCAGCAATCAGCCCCAGCATTTT.

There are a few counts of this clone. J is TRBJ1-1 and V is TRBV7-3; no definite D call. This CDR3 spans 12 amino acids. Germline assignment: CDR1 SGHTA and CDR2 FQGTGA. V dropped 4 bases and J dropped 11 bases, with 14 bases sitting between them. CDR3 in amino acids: CASSYSGGEAFF. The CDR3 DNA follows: TGTGCCAGCAGCTACTCAGGTGGTGAGGCTTTCTTT.

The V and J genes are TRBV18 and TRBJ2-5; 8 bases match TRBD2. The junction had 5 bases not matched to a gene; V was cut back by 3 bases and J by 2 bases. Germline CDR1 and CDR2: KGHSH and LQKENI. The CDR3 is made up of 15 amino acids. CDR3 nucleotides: TGTGCCAGCTCACCGGCGACGGGGGGGCAAGAGACCCAGTACTTC. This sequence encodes CASSPATGGQETQYF. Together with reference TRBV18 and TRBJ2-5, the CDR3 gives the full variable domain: NAGVMQNPRHLVRRRGQEARLRCSPMKGHSHVYWYRQLPEEGLKFMVYLQKENIIDESGMPKERFSAEFPKEGPSILRIQQVVRGDSAAYFCASSPATGGQETQYFGPGTRLLVL.

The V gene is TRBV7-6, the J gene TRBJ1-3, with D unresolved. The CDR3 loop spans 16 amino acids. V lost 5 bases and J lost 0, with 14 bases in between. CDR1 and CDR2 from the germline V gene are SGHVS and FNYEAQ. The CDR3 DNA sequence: TGTGCCAGCAGCCCCACTAGGGCCGGCTCTGGAAACACCATATATTTT. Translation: CASSPTRAGSGNTIYF.

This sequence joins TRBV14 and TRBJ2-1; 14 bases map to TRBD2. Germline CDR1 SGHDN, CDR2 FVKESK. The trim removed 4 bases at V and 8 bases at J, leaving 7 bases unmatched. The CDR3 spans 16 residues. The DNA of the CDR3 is TGTGCCAGCAGCCGACAGACTAGCGGGGGGGCGGATGAGCAGTTCTTC. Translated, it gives CASSRQTSGGADEQFF.